This T cell receptor (beta chain) was identified during a study of Graves' ophthalmopathy and Graves' hyperthyroidism (dated 2018 in TCRdb). About the full investigation: Peripheral blood was collected at initial diagnosis, prior to any treatment. To tell Graves' ophthalmopathy apart from Graves' hyperthyroidism, and to predict which patients would progress to ophthalmopathy, the study relied on TCR beta repertoire signatures. In total, 135 blood samples were TCR-sequenced: 40 to 45 ophthalmopathy, over 70 hyperthyroidism and some 17 hyperthyroidism-to-ophthalmopathy patients. To explore V-J signatures distinguishing ophthalmopathy from hyperthyroidism, a discovery set of around 100 patients (about 44 ophthalmopathy, over 55 stable hyperthyroidism) was enrolled. For independent validation, a separate cohort was made up of approximately 19 hyperthyroidism patients plus 17 patients who later progressed from hyperthyroidism to ophthalmopathy. In a handful of hyperthyroidism patients, the T-cell repertoire of thyroid tissue was compared with the T-cell repertoire of blood. Following sampling, methimazole starting at 30 mg daily was administered to hyperthyroidism patients, and high-dose intravenous methylprednisolone was administered to ophthalmopathy patients.

Via the germline V gene, CDR1 is SNHLY and CDR2 FYNNEI. From its cysteine to its phenylalanine, the CDR3 spans 15 amino acids. Of the read, only the CDR3 DNA is kept; its 45 bases are in frame from base 1. V and J are trimmed by 7 bases and 4 bases, and the gene matches miss 7 bases of the junction. For repertoire sequencing, TCR beta CDR3 regions were amplified from RNA transcripts. HTBI primers and the Qiagen OneStep RT-PCR kit were used in a first-round RT-PCR, which was followed by a second-round multiplex PCR, size selection and purification. Libraries were sequenced paired-end with 100 bp reads on an Illumina HiSeq2000. On the authors' methods: SOAPnuke was used to process the reads, throwing out any read that had adapters, had uncalled bases, had a mean Phred below 15, or lacked an exact constant-primer or identifier match. COPE v1.2.5 was used to merge the high-quality paired reads. Each unique nucleotide sequence was defined as a clonotype, and clonotypes were aligned to IMGT TRB V, D and J references with MiTCR v1.1. Analysis was restricted to V-J combinations with a frequency above 0.0001, which covered roughly 99% of repertoires. For each V-J combination, a TCR clonal expansion and chaos score was defined as F50 clonal expansion divided by the chaos observed in the TCRdist matrix. Features were reduced by Welch's t-statistics and random forest to around 13 V-J combinations, which fed a naive Bayes classifier. The similarity between thyroid and blood repertoires was quantified using the Morisita-Horn index. TCRdb trimmed public reads at Q25 via fastp, called clones via MiXCR and kept in-frame beta chains. A single entry per CDR3 protein holds the most common genes and DNA from its merged rows. None of the V and J calls come from the authors' own analysis; TCRdb made them. The sample data list about 740,000 distinct CDR3 sequences, and 40% of these were observed just once. 40% to 55% of the sample is taken by the ten largest.

This clonotype has only a few counts. Its cognate antigen has yet to be identified. Base qualities are not provided; no much larger clone lies one nucleotide away. What the work shows at the level of the full study, not this receptor alone: Ophthalmopathy was separated from stable hyperthyroidism by the 13-signature model with around 88% sensitivity and roughly 83% specificity in cross-validation and with 80%/75% in the test set. Most expanded thyroid clonotypes with frequency above 0.001 were also detected in blood, suggesting blood repertoires may reflect the thyroid immune response. No statistical method was used to predetermine the sample size, and group allocation was not hidden from the investigators. In validation, the model predicted ophthalmopathy progression with about 71% sensitivity and about 73% specificity; 12 predicted patients were CT-confirmed with GO in a median of approximately six months.

Ophthalmopathy patients had moderately to severely active disease, Clinical Activity Score of at least 3, NOSPECS grade of at least 4, and disease duration under 3 months. Anyone with other autoimmune diseases, uncontrolled infections, pregnancy or lactation was excluded from the study. Diagnosis relied on clinical symptoms, serum thyroxine, TRAb, thyroid ultrasound and orbital computed tomography. Using Ficoll-Paque density gradient centrifugation, PBMCs were isolated from about 9.4 ml of fresh peripheral blood. Total RNA was extracted using Trizol reagent, and RNA quality was checked on an Agilent 2100 Bioanalyzer.

This receptor was identified in an adult man with Graves' ophthalmopathy. The sample consisted of peripheral blood. Here the chain combines TRBV2 and TRBJ1-5; the central 10 bases match TRBD1. The sequence in DNA is TGTGCCAGCAATTCCGGGACAGGGGCAAATCAGCCCCAGCATTTT. The translation is CASNSGTGANQPQHF.